This T cell receptor beta chain emerged from a study of OX40 agonist ivuxolimab in advanced cancers. The method was immunoSEQ multiplex PCR; TCRdb's version includes in-frame clones alone and lacks a portion of them. The sample has 90,000 to 130,000 clones, 85% to 95% seen once. Germline assignment: CDR1 GTSNPN and CDR2 SVGIG (reference sequence). There are 14 residues in the CDR3. Trimming took 3 bases from V and 8 from J; bases not matched to a gene: 9. The sample here was CD4+ or CD8+ T cells sorted from blood, taken in a trial of the OX40 agonist ivuxolimab. The chain links TRBV30 to TRBJ1-2; 10 bases fit TRBD1. The receptor's source is an adult with an advanced solid tumor such as melanoma, head and neck, liver or kidney cancer. In DNA, the CDR3 is TGTGCCTGGAGCTCGGGACAGGGGTTGGGGGGCTACACCTTC. Translating gives CAWSSGQGLGGYTF.